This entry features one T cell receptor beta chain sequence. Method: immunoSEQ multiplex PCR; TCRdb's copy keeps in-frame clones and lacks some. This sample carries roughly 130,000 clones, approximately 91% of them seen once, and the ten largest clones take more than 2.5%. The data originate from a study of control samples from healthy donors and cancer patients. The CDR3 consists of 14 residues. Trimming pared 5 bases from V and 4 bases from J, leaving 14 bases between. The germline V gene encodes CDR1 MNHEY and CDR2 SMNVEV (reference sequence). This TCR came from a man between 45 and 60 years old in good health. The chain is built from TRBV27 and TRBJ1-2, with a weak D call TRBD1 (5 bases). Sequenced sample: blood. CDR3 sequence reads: CASSPSGAFYGYTF. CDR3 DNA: TGTGCCAGCAGTCCCTCCGGGGCCTTCTATGGCTACACCTTC.